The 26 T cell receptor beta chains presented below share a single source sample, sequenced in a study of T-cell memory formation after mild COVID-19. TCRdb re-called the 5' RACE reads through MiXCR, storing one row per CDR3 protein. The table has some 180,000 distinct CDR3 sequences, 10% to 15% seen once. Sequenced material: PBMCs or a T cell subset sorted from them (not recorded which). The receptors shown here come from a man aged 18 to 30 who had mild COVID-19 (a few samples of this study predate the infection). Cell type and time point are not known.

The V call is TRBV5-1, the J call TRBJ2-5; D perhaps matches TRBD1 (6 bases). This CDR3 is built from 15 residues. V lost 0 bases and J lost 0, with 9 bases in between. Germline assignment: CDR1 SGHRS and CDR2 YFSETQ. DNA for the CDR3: TGCGCCAGCAGCTTGGTCGGGGACAACCAAGAGACCCAGTACTTC. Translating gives CASSLVGDNQETQYF.

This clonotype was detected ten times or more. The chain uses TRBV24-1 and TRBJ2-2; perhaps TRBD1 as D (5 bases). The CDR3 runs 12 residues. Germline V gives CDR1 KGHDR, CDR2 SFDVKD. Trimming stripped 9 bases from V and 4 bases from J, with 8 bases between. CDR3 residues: CATGASTGELFF. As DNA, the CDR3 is TGTGCCACCGGGGCGAGCACCGGGGAGCTGTTTTTT.

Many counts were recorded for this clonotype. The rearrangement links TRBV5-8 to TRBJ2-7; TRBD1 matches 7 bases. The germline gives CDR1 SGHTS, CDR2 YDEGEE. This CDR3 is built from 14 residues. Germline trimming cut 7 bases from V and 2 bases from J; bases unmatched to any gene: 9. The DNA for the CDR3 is TGTGCCAGCGCCCATCCACAGGGGACCTACGAGCAGTACTTC. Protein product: CASAHPQGTYEQYF.

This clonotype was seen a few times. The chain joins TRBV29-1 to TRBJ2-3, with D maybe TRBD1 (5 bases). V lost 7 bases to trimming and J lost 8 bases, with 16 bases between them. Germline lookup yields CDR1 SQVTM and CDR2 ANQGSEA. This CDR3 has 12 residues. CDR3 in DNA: TGCAGCGCGGACCTGGTAGGGGCTACGCAGTATTTT. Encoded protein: CSADLVGATQYF.

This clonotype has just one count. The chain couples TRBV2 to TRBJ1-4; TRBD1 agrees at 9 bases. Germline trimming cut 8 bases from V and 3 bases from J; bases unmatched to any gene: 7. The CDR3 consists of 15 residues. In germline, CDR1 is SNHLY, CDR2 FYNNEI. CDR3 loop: CASVRTGVANEKLFF. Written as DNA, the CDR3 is TGTGCCAGCGTCCGGACAGGGGTGGCTAATGAAAAACTGTTTTTT.

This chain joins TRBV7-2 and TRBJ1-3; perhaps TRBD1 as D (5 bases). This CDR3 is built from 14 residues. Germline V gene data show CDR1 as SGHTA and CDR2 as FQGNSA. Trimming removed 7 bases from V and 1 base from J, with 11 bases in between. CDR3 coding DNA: TGTGCCAGCACCTTGGGGGTTTCTGGAAACACCATATATTTT. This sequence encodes CASTLGVSGNTIYF.

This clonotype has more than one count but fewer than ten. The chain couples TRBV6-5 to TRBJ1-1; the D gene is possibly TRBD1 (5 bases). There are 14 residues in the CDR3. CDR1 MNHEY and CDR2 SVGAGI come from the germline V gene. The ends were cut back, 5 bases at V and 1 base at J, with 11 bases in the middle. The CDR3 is CASSPPTANTEAFF. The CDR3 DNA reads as TGTGCCAGCAGTCCGCCGACAGCGAACACTGAAGCTTTCTTT.

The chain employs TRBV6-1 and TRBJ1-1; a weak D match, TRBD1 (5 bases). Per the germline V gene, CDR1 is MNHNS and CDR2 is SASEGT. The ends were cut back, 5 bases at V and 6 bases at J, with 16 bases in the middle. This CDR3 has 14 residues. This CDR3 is CASSNLGTPSEAFF. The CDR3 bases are TGTGCCAGCAGTAATTTAGGGACTCCCTCTGAAGCTTTCTTT.

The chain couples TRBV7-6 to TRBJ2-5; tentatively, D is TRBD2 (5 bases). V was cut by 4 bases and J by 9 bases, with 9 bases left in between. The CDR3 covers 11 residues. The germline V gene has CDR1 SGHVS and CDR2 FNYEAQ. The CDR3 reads CASSSGRPQYF. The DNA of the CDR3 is TGTGCCAGCAGCTCGGGGAGACCCCAGTACTTC.

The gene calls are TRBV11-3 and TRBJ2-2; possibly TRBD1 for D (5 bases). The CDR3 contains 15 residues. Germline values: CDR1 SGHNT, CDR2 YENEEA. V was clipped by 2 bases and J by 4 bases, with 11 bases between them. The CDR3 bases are TGTGCCAGCAGCTTATGGGGCTCGGGCACCGGGGAGCTGTTTTTT. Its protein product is CASSLWGSGTGELFF.

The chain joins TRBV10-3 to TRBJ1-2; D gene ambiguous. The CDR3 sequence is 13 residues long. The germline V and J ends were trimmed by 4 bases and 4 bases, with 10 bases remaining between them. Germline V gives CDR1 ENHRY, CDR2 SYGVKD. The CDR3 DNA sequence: TGTGCCATCAGTGTCCAGACCAGCTATGGCTACACCTTC. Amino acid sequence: CAISVQTSYGYTF.

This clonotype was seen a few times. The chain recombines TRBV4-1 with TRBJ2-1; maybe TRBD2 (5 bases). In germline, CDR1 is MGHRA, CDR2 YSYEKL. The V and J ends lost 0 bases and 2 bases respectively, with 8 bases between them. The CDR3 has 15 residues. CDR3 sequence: CASSQDPGTYNEQFF. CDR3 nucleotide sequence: TGCGCCAGCAGCCAAGACCCCGGGACCTACAATGAGCAGTTCTTC.

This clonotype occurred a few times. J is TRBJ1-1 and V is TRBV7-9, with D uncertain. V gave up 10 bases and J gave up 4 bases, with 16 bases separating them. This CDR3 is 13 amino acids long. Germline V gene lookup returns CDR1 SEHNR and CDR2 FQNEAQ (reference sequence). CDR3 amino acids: CANTRPSSTEAFF. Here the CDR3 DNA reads TGTGCCAATACGAGGCCGTCGAGCACTGAAGCTTTCTTT. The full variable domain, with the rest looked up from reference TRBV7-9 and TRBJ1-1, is DTGVSQNPRHKITKRGQNVTFRCDPISEHNRLYWYRQTLGQGPEFLTYFQNEAQLEKSRLLSDRFSAERPKGSFSTLEIQRTEQGDSAMYLCANTRPSSTEAFFGQGTRLTVV.

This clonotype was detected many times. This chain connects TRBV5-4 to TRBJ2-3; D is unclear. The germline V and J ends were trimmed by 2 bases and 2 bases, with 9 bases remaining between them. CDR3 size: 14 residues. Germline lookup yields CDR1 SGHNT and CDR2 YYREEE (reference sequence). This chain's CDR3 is CASSFPEITDTQYF. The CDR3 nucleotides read TGTGCCAGCAGCTTTCCCGAGATCACAGATACGCAGTATTTT.

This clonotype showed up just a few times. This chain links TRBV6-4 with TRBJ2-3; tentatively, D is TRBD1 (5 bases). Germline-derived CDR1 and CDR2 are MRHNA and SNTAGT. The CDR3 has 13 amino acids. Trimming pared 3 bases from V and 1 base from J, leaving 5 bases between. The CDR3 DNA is TGTGCCAGCAGTGAACAGGGCACAGATACGCAGTATTTT. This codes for CASSEQGTDTQYF.

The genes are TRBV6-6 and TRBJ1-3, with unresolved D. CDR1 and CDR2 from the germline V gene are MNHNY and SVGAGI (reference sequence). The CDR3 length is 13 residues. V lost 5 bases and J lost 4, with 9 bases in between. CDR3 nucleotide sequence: TGTGCCAGCAGTCGAGGTTCCGGAAACACCATATATTTT. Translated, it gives CASSRGSGNTIYF.

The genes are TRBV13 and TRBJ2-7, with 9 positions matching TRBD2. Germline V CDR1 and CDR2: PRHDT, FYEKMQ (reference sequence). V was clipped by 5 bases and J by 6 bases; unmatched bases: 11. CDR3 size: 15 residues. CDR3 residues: CASSVSGTSLPEQYF. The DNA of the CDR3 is TGTGCCAGCAGCGTCTCCGGGACTAGCTTACCCGAGCAGTACTTC.

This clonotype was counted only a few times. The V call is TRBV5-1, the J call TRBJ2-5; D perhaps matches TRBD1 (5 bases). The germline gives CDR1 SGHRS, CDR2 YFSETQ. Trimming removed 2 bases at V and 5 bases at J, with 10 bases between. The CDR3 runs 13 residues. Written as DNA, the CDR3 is TGCGCCAGCAGCTTAGGGGCCTCGGAGACCCAGTACTTC. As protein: CASSLGASETQYF. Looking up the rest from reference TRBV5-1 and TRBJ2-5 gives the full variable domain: KAGVTQTPRYLIKTRGQQVTLSCSPISGHRSVSWYQQTPGQGLQFLFEYFSETQRNKGNFPGRFSGRQFSNSRSEMNVSTLELGDSALYLCASSLGASETQYFGPGTRLLVL.

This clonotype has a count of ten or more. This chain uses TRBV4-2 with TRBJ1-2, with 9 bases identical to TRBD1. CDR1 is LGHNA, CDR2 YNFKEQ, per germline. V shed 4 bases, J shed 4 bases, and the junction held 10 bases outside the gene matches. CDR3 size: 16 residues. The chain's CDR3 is CASSRQNRGRTYGYTF. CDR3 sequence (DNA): TGTGCCAGCAGCCGCCAGAACAGGGGGCGGACCTATGGCTACACCTTC.

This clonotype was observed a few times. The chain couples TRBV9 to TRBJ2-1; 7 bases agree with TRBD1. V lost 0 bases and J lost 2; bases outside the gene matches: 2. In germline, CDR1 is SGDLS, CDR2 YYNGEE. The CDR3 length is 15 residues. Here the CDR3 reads CASSVAGGPYNEQFF. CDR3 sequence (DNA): TGTGCCAGCAGCGTAGCAGGGGGTCCCTACAATGAGCAGTTCTTC.

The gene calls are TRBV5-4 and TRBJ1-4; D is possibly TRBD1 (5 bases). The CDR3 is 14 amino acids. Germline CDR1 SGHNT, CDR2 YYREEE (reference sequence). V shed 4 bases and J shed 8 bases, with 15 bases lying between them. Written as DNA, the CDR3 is TGTGCCAGCAGCCCGGGACCTTCGGGGGAAAAACTGTTTTTT. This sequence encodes CASSPGPSGEKLFF.

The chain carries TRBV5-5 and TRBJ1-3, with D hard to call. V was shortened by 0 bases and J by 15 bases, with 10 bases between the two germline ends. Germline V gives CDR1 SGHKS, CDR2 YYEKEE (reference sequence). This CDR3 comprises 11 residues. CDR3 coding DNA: TGTGCCAGCAGCTTGGGCCCGGGTCCATATTTT. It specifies CASSLGPGPYF.

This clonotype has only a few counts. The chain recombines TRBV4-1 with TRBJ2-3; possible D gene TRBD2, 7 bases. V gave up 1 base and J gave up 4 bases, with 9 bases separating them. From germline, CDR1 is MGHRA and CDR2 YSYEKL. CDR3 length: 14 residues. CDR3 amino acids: CASSQVGGADTQYF. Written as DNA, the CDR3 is TGCGCCAGCAGCCAAGTAGGGGGGGCAGATACGCAGTATTTT.

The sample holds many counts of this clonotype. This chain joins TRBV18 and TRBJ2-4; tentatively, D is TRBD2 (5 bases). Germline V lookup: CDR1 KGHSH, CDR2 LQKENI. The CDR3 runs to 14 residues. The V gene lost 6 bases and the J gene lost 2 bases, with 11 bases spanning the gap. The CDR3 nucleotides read TGTGCCAGCTCTGCGGACGGGACCAAAAACATTCAGTACTTC. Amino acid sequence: CASSADGTKNIQYF.

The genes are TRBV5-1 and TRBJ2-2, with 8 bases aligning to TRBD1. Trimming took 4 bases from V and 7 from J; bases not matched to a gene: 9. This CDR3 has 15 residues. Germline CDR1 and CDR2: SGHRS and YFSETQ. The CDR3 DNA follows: TGCGCCAGCAGCACCTGGACAGGGAACGGCGGGGAGCTGTTTTTT. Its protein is CASSTWTGNGGELFF.

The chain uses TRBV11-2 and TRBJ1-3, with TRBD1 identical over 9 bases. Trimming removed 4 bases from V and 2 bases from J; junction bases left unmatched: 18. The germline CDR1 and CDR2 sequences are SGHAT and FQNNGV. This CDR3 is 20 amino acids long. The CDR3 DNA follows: TGTGCCAGCAGCTCCGGAGGAAGACAGGGGGAAGGCTTAACTGGAAACACCATATATTTT. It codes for CASSSGGRQGEGLTGNTIYF.